This T cell receptor (beta chain) was recorded in a study of blood T cells in healthy people across ages. The CDR3 spans 15 residues. Trimming shortened V by 2 bases and J by 4 bases, and 13 bases separated the two germline ends. Germline-derived CDR1 and CDR2 are SGHDT and YYEEEE. Primed by a sample-barcoded 5' primer and a J-beta primer mix, a second PCR proceeded for about 6 to 11 cycles. MiXCR was run by TCRdb on the 5' RACE reads, yielding one entry per CDR3 protein. The data hold 750,000 to 950,000 distinct CDR3 sequences, with 25% to 30% observed a single time. This clonotype was detected ten times or more. These data were also reused for a study on T cells of mothers and their children.

The genes are TRBV5-6 and TRBJ1-5; no clear D. This sequence originates from a woman in her thirties or forties in good health. Sequences were obtained from blood. The CDR3 DNA sequence: TGTGCCAGCAGCTTTTACGGACTCGAGAATCAGCCCCAGCATTTT. This translates into CASSFYGLENQPQHF.